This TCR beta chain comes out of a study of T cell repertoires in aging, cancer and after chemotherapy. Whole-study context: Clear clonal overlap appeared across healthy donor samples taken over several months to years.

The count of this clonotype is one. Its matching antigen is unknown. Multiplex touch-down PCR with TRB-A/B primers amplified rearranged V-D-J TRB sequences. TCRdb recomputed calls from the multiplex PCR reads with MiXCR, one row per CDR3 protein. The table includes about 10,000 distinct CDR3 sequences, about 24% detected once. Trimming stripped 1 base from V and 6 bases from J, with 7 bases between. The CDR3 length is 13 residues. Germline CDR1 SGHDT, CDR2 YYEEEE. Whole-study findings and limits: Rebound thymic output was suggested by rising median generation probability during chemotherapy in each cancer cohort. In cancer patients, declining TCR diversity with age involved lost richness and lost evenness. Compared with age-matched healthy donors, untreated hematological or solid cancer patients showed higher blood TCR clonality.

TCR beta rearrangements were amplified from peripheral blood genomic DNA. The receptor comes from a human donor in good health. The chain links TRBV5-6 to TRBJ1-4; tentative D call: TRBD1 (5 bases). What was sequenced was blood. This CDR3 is CASSLWGYEKLFF. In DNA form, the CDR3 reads TGTGCCAGCAGCTTGTGGGGGTATGAAAAACTGTTTTTT.